This T cell receptor beta chain was profiled in a study of OX40 agonist ivuxolimab in advanced cancers. The wider study: Patients were dosed with the agonistic anti-OX40 (CD134) antibody ivuxolimab. Patient treatment consisted of intravenous ivuxolimab administration every 2 weeks at 0.01 to 10 mg/kg. Findings and caveats of the study: In CD8+ T cells, expanded clones were on average more numerous than in CD4+.

This CDR3 has 13 amino acids. Looked up from germline, CDR1 is MNHNS and CDR2 is SASEGT. Trimming left V 3 bases short and J 8 bases short, with 11 bases between. Only in-frame clones appear in the TCRdb table, and some are missing; sequencing was by immunoSEQ multiplex PCR. The data hold tens of thousands of clones, with 90% to 95% observed a single time. On this clone: Its matching antigen is unknown.

Blood sampling was done at baseline, cycle 4 day 1, and cycle 7 day 1. The specimen comprised CD4+ or CD8+ T cells sorted from blood, sampled in a trial of the OX40 agonist ivuxolimab. The V call is TRBV6-1, the J call TRBJ1-5; D is unclear. This TCR derives from an adult with an advanced solid tumor such as melanoma, head and neck, liver or kidney cancer. The CDR3 is CASSEIPEEPQHF. The CDR3 coding sequence is TGTGCCAGCAGTGAGATCCCGGAGGAGCCCCAGCATTTT.